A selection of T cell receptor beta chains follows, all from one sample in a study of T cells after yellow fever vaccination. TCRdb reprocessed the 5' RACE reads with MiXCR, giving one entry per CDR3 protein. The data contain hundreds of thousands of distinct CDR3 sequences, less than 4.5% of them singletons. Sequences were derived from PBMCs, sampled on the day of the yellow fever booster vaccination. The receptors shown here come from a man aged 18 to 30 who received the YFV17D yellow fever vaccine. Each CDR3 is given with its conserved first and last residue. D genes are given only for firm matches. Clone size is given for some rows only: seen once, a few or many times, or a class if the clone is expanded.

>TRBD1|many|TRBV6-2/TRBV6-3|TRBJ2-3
TGTGCCAGCAGTTACAGGGGACAGGCCGGGGCAGATACGCAGTATTTT
CASSYRGQAGADTQYF
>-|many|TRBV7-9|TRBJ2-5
TGTGCCAGCAGCCCAGGGAAGGATGGAGAGACCCAGTACTTC
CASSPGKDGETQYF
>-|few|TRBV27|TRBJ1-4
TGTGCCAGCAGTTTATTGTCCACAACAACTAATGAAAAACTGTTTTTT
CASSLLSTTTNEKLFF
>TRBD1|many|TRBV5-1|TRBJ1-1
TGCGCCAGCAGCGTGGATGGGACAGGAGGTTCGGCTTTCTTT
CASSVDGTGGSAFF
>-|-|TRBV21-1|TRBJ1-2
TGTGCCAGCAGCAAAGGGTTACAAGGGGTCGAAAGCTACACCTTC
CASSKGLQGVESYTF
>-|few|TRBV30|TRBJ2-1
TGTGCCTGGACCCTGCAGACTTACAATGAGCAGTTCTTC
CAWTLQTYNEQFF
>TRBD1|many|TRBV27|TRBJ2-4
TGTGCCAGTCGACAGGGGGCAAACATTCAGTACTTC
CASRQGANIQYF
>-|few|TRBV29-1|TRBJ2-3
TGCAGCGTTGCTCGGCGGGTGAGCACAGATACGCAGTATTTT
CSVARRVSTDTQYF
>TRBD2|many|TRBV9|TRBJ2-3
TGTGCCAGCAGCCTCACTAGCGGGGGTCGCACAGATACGCAGTATTTT
CASSLTSGGRTDTQYF
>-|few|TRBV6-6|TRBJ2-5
TGTGCCAGCAGTTACCACGTTCGATCTCGGGAGACCCAGTACTTC
CASSYHVRSRETQYF
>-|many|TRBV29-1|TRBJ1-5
TGCACCCTGAGGGGGACGGGTAGCAATCAGCCCCAGCATTTT
CTLRGTGSNQPQHF
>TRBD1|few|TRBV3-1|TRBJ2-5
TGTGCCAGCAGCCTTGGGACAGGGGGCGAGACCCAGTACTTC
CASSLGTGGETQYF
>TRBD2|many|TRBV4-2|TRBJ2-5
TGTGCCAGCAGCCAAGTCCCCCTCACTCTAGCGGGGGGGCAAGAGACCCAGTACTTC
CASSQVPLTLAGGQETQYF
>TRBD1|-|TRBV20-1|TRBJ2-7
TGCAGTGCTAGATCCCGGACAGGGCTCGAGCAGTACTTC
CSARSRTGLEQYF
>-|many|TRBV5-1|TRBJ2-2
TGCGCCAGCAGCTTGTATCCAGGGCTGGACACCGGGGAGCTGTTTTTT
CASSLYPGLDTGELFF
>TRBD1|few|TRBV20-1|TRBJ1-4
TGCAGTGCTAGAGTAGGGGTTGGACAGGGTTACGAAAAACTGTTTTTT
CSARVGVGQGYEKLFF
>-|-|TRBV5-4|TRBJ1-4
TGTGCCAGCAGCTTGGCCGTTGGGATAGCTAATGAAAAACTGTTTTTT
CASSLAVGIANEKLFF
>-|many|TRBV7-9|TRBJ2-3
TGTGCCAGCAGCTTAAGTACAGGGCCTAGCACAGATACGCAGTATTTT
CASSLSTGPSTDTQYF
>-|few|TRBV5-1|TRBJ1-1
TGCGCCAGCAGCTTGTCAGTGGTCACTGAAGCTTTCTTT
CASSLSVVTEAFF
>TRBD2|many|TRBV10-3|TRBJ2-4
TGTGCCATCAGTGAGGCACGGGGGGGTTATGGAGACATTCAGTACTTC
CAISEARGGYGDIQYF
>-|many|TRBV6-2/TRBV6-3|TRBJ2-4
TGTGCCAGCAGTTTCAATCGGGCAGAGGGGAACATTCAGTACTTC
CASSFNRAEGNIQYF
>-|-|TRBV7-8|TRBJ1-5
TGTGCCAGCAGCTTAGAATTTCGGGTGCATGATCAGCCCCAGCATTTT
CASSLEFRVHDQPQHF
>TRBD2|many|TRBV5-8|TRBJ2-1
TGTGCCAGCCACTCGGGCCAGCGGGGCTACAATGAGCAGTTCTTC
CASHSGQRGYNEQFF
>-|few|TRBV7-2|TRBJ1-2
TGTGCCAGCAGCTTAAACAGTTTGGGAGGCTACACCTTC
CASSLNSLGGYTF
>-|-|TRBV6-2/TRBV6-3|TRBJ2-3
TGTGCCAGCAGTCCCTCTCGGTCCCGATCCCTAGATACGCAGTATTTT
CASSPSRSRSLDTQYF
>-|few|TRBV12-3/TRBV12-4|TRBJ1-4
TGTGCCAGCAGGGCCGCAGGGTTTGAGGAAAAACTGTTTTTT
CASRAAGFEEKLFF
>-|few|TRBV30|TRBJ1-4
TGTGCCTGGAGTGTAAGGGCACAGCGAAAACTGTTTTTT
CAWSVRAQRKLFF
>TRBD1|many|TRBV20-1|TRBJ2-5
TGCAGTGCTAGAGATCCCACAGGGGGGTCCCAAGAGACCCAGTACTTC
CSARDPTGGSQETQYF
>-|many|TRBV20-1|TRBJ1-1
TGCAGTGCTAAAAATTACAGGGTTGGTACGAACACTGAAGCTTTCTTT
CSAKNYRVGTNTEAFF
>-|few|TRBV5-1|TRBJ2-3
TGCGCCAGCAGCCCCGAGCGGCCCACAGATACGCAGTATTTT
CASSPERPTDTQYF
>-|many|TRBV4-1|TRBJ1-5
TGCGCCAGCAGCCAAGTCGGGCAGCCCCAGCATTTT
CASSQVGQPQHF
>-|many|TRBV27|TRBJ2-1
TGTGCCAGCAAAACCCCGGCGCGGGGAGCCTACAATGAGCAGTTCTTC
CASKTPARGAYNEQFF
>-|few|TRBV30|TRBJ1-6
TGTGCCTGGAGTGTTCAGGGAGTTGACTCACCCCTCCACTTT
CAWSVQGVDSPLHF
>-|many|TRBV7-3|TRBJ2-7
TGTGCCAGCAGTAACAGGGAGGGGGAGCAGTACTTC
CASSNREGEQYF
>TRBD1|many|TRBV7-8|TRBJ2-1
TGTGCCAGCAGCTCCGCCGGGACAGGGACATCCGGTGAGCAGTTCTTC
CASSSAGTGTSGEQFF
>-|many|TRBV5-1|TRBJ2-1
TGCGCCAGCAGCAGGGGTAACCCCGGCACTGAGCAGTTCTTC
CASSRGNPGTEQFF
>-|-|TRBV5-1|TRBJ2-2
TGCGCCAGCCGGCAGGCGAGTAATGGGAACACCGGGGAGCTGTTTTTT
CASRQASNGNTGELFF
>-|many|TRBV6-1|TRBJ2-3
TGTGCCAGCAGTGAAGCGGCATTAGGCTGGAGCACAGATACGCAGTATTTT
CASSEAALGWSTDTQYF
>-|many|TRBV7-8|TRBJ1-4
TGTGCCAGCAGCTTCCAGACAACTTCTAATGAAAAACTGTTTTTT
CASSFQTTSNEKLFF
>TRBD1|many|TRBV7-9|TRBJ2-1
TGTGCCAGCAGCACCAGACAGGGGGCCTACAATGAGCAGTTCTTC
CASSTRQGAYNEQFF
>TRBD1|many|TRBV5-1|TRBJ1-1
TGCGCCAGCAGCTACAGGGGAACTGAAGCTTTCTTT
CASSYRGTEAFF
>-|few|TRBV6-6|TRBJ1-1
TGTGCCAGCACCGGGTTTCGGGACACTGAAGCTTTCTTT
CASTGFRDTEAFF
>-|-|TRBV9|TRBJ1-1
TGTGCCAGCAGCGATGGCGCAAAGAACACTGAAGCTTTCTTT
CASSDGAKNTEAFF
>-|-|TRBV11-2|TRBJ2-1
TGTGCCAGCAGCTTAGTACAGGGTAACTACAATGAGCAGTTCTTC
CASSLVQGNYNEQFF
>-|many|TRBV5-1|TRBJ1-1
TGCGCCAGCTCGAGGGGGGAGATGACTGAAGCTTTCTTT
CASSRGEMTEAFF
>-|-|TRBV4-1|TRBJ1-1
TGCGCCAGCAGCTCACAGTATCTGAACACTGAAGCTTTCTTT
CASSSQYLNTEAFF
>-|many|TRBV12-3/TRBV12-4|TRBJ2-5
TGTGCCAGCAGGCTGGACCCGGTAGAGACCCAGTACTTC
CASRLDPVETQYF
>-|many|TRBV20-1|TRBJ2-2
TGCAGTGCAGAGAAGGGTATGACCGGGGAGCTGTTTTTT
CSAEKGMTGELFF